The 21 T cell receptor beta chains below come from one sample, sequenced in a study of shared clonotypes between healthy human individuals. Method: immunoSEQ multiplex PCR; TCRdb's copy keeps in-frame clones and lacks some. This table holds around 550,000 clones, about 96% found once. The specimen sequenced was naive CD4+ T cells sorted from blood. Subset denoted: CD45RA+ positively selected. Receptor source: a young woman in good health.

V usage is TRBV28 and J usage is TRBJ1-1; a weak D match, TRBD1 (5 bases). The CDR3 spans 13 residues. CDR1 is MDHEN, CDR2 SYDVKM, per germline. V lost 5 bases and J 6 bases, leaving 13 bases between the germline ends. The CDR3 loop reads CASSPHGTPEAFF. As DNA, the CDR3 is TGTGCCAGCAGTCCCCACGGGACTCCTGAAGCTTTCTTT.

The rearrangement links TRBV9 to TRBJ2-1; TRBD2 matches at 14 bases. The CDR3 spans 16 residues. Germline CDR1 is SGDLS and CDR2 is YYNGEE. V was clipped by 3 bases and J by 4 bases; unmatched bases: 3. The CDR3 sequence: CASSGRTSGRYNEQFF. The CDR3 nucleotides are TGTGCCAGCAGCGGCCGGACTAGCGGGAGGTACAATGAGCAGTTCTTC.

A single count supports this clone. Other DNA sequences from this sample encode an identical CDR3 as well. This chain uses TRBV28 with TRBJ2-1, with D perhaps matching TRBD2 (5 bases). The CDR3 contains 12 residues. CDR1 MDHEN and CDR2 SYDVKM come from the germline V gene. V was cut by 2 bases and J by 7 bases, with 6 bases left in between. The CDR3 bases are TGTGCCAGCAGTTTAAGCGGAAATGAGCAGTTCTTC. It yields the protein CASSLSGNEQFF.

This chain uses TRBV4-1 with TRBJ2-7; D unresolved. CDR3 length: 16 residues. Germline V CDR1 and CDR2: MGHRA, YSYEKL. V gave up 3 bases and J gave up 0 bases, with 15 bases separating them. The CDR3 loop reads CASSQRLGRNSYEQYF. The CDR3 DNA follows: TGCGCCAGCAGCCAGCGTCTAGGCAGAAACTCCTACGAGCAGTACTTC.

The V and J genes are TRBV5-1 and TRBJ2-1; TRBD2 matches 10 bases. Trimming at V came to 4 bases and at J to 9 bases, leaving 7 bases not matched to a gene. The CDR3 is made up of 14 amino acids. Looked up from germline, CDR1 is SGHRS and CDR2 is YFSETQ. The CDR3 DNA reads TGCGCCAGCAGCCCTAGCGGGGGTGAGGCTGAGCAGTTCTTC. Translating gives CASSPSGGEAEQFF.

This clone was detected once. Distinct nucleotide sequences in the sample also encode this CDR3. J is TRBJ2-7 and V is TRBV9; the match to TRBD1 covers 9 bases. This CDR3 has 15 amino acids. Germline assignment: CDR1 SGDLS and CDR2 YYNGEE. The ends lost 0 bases at V and 3 bases at J; junction bases unmatched: 4. CDR3 nucleotides: TGTGCCAGCAGCGTAGCGGGGACAGGGTTCTACGAGCAGTACTTC. This sequence encodes CASSVAGTGFYEQYF. The variable domain in full, completed from reference TRBV9 and TRBJ2-7, reads DSGVTQTPKHLITATGQRVTLRCSPRSGDLSVYWYQQSLDQGLQFLIQYYNGEERAKGNILERFSAQQFPDLHSELNLSSLELGDSALYFCASSVAGTGFYEQYFGPGTRLTVT.

The chain has TRBV18 and TRBJ2-1; no clear D gene. The CDR3 contains 13 residues. Trimming left V 2 bases short and J 9 bases short, with 11 bases between. The germline CDR1 and CDR2 sequences are KGHSH and LQKENI. This chain's CDR3 is CASSPKDSGEQFF. DNA for the CDR3: TGTGCCAGCTCACCAAAAGATTCCGGTGAGCAGTTCTTC.

This chain connects TRBV4-1 to TRBJ2-1; 8 bases align to TRBD2. This CDR3 region has 18 residues. V lost 0 bases and J lost 2; bases outside the gene matches: 9. Germline-derived CDR1 and CDR2 are MGHRA and YSYEKL. Written as DNA, the CDR3 is TGCGCCAGCAGCCAAGAGCCCCAGCGGGAGTTCACCTACAATGAGCAGTTCTTC. Protein sequence: CASSQEPQREFTYNEQFF.

V usage is TRBV18 and J usage is TRBJ2-7, with 9 bases fitting TRBD1. V dropped 4 bases and J dropped 4; count of bases not matched to a gene: 5. This CDR3 contains 14 residues. CDR1 is KGHSH and CDR2 is LQKENI in the germline V gene. DNA of the CDR3: TGTGCCAGCTCACTCGGGACAGGGTTATACGAGCAGTACTTC. Residues: CASSLGTGLYEQYF.

The CDR3 region is CSVLNYPVSGGYNEQFF. The CDR3 region has the DNA TGCAGCGTCCTCAACTATCCCGTATCGGGAGGTTACAATGAGCAGTTCTTC. This chain links TRBV29-1 with TRBJ2-1, with TRBD2 matching 7 bases. CDR1 is SQVTM and CDR2 is ANQGSEA in the germline V gene. This CDR3 is 17 amino acids long. The V and J ends lost 6 bases and 4 bases, in that order; junction bases with no gene match: 18.

The V and J genes are TRBV7-9 and TRBJ2-1; 8 nucleotides agree with TRBD2. This CDR3 has 12 amino acids. V trimming: 4 bases; J trimming: 12 bases; junction bases outside the gene matches: 5. The V gene's germline CDR1 is SEHNR and CDR2 FQNEAQ (reference sequence). The CDR3, as DNA: TGTGCCAGCAGCTCAGTAGCGGGACGGCAGTTCTTC. Translated, it gives CASSSVAGRQFF.

V is TRBV6-5 and J is TRBJ2-1; D is unclear. The ends were cut back, 10 bases at V and 0 bases at J, with 13 bases in the middle. Looked up from germline, CDR1 is MNHEY and CDR2 is SVGAGI. This CDR3 comprises 14 residues. The CDR3 nucleotides are TGTGCCACCCGAGGCCGATCCTCCTACAATGAGCAGTTCTTC. This sequence encodes CATRGRSSYNEQFF.

The genes are TRBV7-9 and TRBJ1-5; D is ambiguous. Trimming left V 1 base short and J 5 bases short, with 3 bases between. CDR3 length: 12 amino acids. Germline assignment: CDR1 SEHNR and CDR2 FQNEAQ (reference sequence). CDR3 loop: CASSLDYQPQHF. The CDR3 coding sequence is TGTGCCAGCAGCTTAGACTATCAGCCCCAGCATTTT.

This chain joins TRBV4-1 and TRBJ2-7, with 14 bases aligning to TRBD2. The CDR3 sequence is 19 residues long. The germline CDR1 and CDR2 sequences are MGHRA and YSYEKL. The J segment lost 4 bases and the V segment lost 1 base, leaving 12 bases of the junction unmatched. This CDR3 reads CASSQAETSGRALVYEQYF. DNA of the CDR3: TGCGCCAGCAGCCAAGCTGAGACTAGCGGGAGGGCCCTCGTTTACGAGCAGTACTTC.

The chain joins TRBV11-3 to TRBJ2-2; tentative D call: TRBD2 (5 bases). The V gene's germline CDR1 is SGHNT and CDR2 YENEEA. The CDR3 covers 16 residues. Trimming removed 7 bases at V and 1 base at J, with 16 bases between. The CDR3 coding sequence is TGTGCCAGCACCAAGAACTCGGGGAGGAACACCGGGGAGCTGTTTTTT. Its translation: CASTKNSGRNTGELFF.

This chain connects TRBV28 to TRBJ1-5, with 9 bases identical to TRBD1. The CDR3 spans 15 residues. Germline lookup yields CDR1 MDHEN and CDR2 SYDVKM. The V gene end was trimmed by 8 bases and the J gene end by 6 bases; junction bases not matched to a gene: 11. The chain's CDR3 is CASFVDRGTGQPQHF. The CDR3 region has the DNA TGTGCCAGCTTCGTAGACAGGGGGACGGGTCAGCCCCAGCATTTT.

V gene TRBV10-3 combines with J gene TRBJ2-1; 13 bases are a match to TRBD2. The V segment lost 4 bases and the J segment 9 bases; nucleotides outside the gene matches: 6. The CDR3 has 15 amino acids. Per germline, CDR1 ENHRY and CDR2 SYGVKD. This CDR3 is CAISVGTSGTGEQFF. For the CDR3, the DNA is TGTGCCATCAGTGTTGGGACTAGCGGGACCGGTGAGCAGTTCTTC.

This rearrangement joins TRBV7-2 to TRBJ1-3, with 9 positions matching TRBD1. This CDR3 spans 13 amino acids. Per the germline V gene, CDR1 is SGHTA and CDR2 is FQGNSA. J was trimmed by 8 bases and V by 5 bases; bases with no gene match: 4. CDR3 sequence: CASSTGGGYTIYF. In DNA form, the CDR3 reads TGTGCCAGCAGCACAGGGGGCGGCTACACCATATATTTT. The variable domain in full, with the rest retrieved from reference TRBV7-2 and TRBJ1-3, is GAGVSQSPSNKVTEKGKDVELRCDPISGHTALYWYRQSLGQGLEFLIYFQGNSAPDKSGLPSDRFSAERTGGSVSTLTIQRTQQEDSAVYLCASSTGGGYTIYFGEGSWLTVV.

This clone appeared once. The V and J genes are TRBV11-2 and TRBJ2-1; 7 positions match TRBD2. This CDR3 has 16 amino acids. CDR1 and CDR2 from the germline V gene are SGHAT and FQNNGV. V shed 1 base and J 4 bases; nucleotides not matched to a gene: 7. The CDR3 DNA reads as TGTGCCAGCAGCTTAGTGCCCGGGACTACTTACAATGAGCAGTTCTTC. Its protein product is CASSLVPGTTYNEQFF. The full variable domain, with the rest looked up from reference TRBV11-2 and TRBJ2-1, is EAGVAQSPRYKIIEKRQSVAFWCNPISGHATLYWYQQILGQGPKLLIQFQNNGVVDDSQLPKDRFSAERLKGVDSTLKIQPAKLEDSAVYLCASSLVPGTTYNEQFFGPGTRLTVL.

This clone was detected only once. V and J are TRBV5-8 and TRBJ1-5; D not resolved. Per germline, CDR1 SGHTS and CDR2 YDEGEE. Trimming took off 4 bases at V and 0 bases at J, with 8 bases between the two ends. The CDR3 loop spans 14 amino acids. DNA of the CDR3: TGTGCCAGCAGCCCCCCATATAGCAATCAGCCCCAGCATTTT. It codes for CASSPPYSNQPQHF. Complete variable domain (other parts from reference TRBV5-8 and TRBJ1-5): EAGVTQSPTHLIKTRGQQATLRCSPISGHTSVYWYQQALGLGLQFLLWYDEGEERNRGNFPPRFSGRQFPNYSSELNVNALELEDSALYLCASSPPYSNQPQHFGDGTRLSIL.

V usage is TRBV28 and J usage is TRBJ1-1; D is perhaps TRBD1 (5 bases). The CDR3 has 12 amino acids. Per germline, CDR1 MDHEN and CDR2 SYDVKM. The CDR3 here is CVAYRFNTEAFF. CDR3 coding DNA: TGTGTCGCTTACAGGTTCAACACTGAAGCTTTCTTT.